This TCR beta chain is drawn from a study of glioma-infiltrating T cells. Study-wide findings and caveats: CDR3 overlap between tissue and blood was very small. Above-expected tissue-blood divergence occurred in all gliomas, most in low-grade ones.

In this sample, this clonotype turned up many times. The antigen is not known. The CDR3 spans 14 residues. The V end lost 3 bases, the J end lost 2 bases, and 10 bases lay between the germline ends. Germline CDR1 and CDR2: SNHLY and FYNNEI. The iRepertoire nested amplicon-rescue multiplex PCR amplified TCR alpha and beta CDR3s from RNA. TCRdb re-analysed the multiplex PCR reads in MiXCR, keeping a single row per CDR3 protein. This sample has approximately 190,000 distinct CDR3 sequences, with 30% to 40% found just once. This rearrangement joins TRBV2 to TRBJ1-2, with D perhaps TRBD1 (6 bases). The material sequenced was glioma tissue, nonneoplastic brain tissue, or PBMCs (not recorded which). The TCR sequence derives from a human donor with low-grade glioma or glioblastoma, undergoing nonglioma brain surgery, or in good health (not recorded which). CDR3 in amino acids: CASSDGGLNYGYTF. CDR3 DNA sequence: TGTGCCAGCAGTGATGGGGGGCTAAACTATGGCTACACCTTC. The full variable domain, in which reference TRBV2 and TRBJ1-2 provide the parts outside the CDR3, is EPEVTQTPSHQVTQMGQEVILRCVPISNHLYFYWYRQILGQKVEFLVSFYNNEISEKSEIFDDQFSVERPDGSNFTLKIRSTKLEDSAMYFCASSDGGLNYGYTFGSGTRLTVV.